This entry lists 20 T cell receptor beta chains sequenced from one sample in a study of T-cell memory formation after mild COVID-19. From the 5' RACE reads, TCRdb called clonotypes with MiXCR, one entry per CDR3 protein. This table holds 250,000 to 350,000 distinct CDR3 sequences, about 15% found once. The sequenced sample consisted of PBMCs or a T cell subset sorted from them (not recorded which). These receptors originate from a man younger than 35 who had mild COVID-19 (a few samples of this study predate the infection). Cell type and time point are not known.

This clonotype showed up just a few times. This chain joins TRBV4-3 and TRBJ2-5; 7 nucleotides agree with TRBD2. Germline V gene lookup returns CDR1 LGHNA and CDR2 YSLEER. The V segment lost 3 bases and the J segment 5 bases; nucleotides outside the gene matches: 9. The CDR3 length is 15 residues. The CDR3 DNA is TGCGCCAGCAGCCAGATAGGGACTACGGAGGAGACCCAGTACTTC. Translated: CASSQIGTTEETQYF.

In this sample, this clonotype turned up many times. V is TRBV7-9 and J is TRBJ2-1, with D hard to call. CDR1 and CDR2 from the germline V gene are SEHNR and FQNEAQ (reference sequence). V shed 1 base and J shed 6 bases, with 4 bases lying between them. This CDR3 region has 12 residues. This CDR3 is CASSLGFNEQFF. DNA of the CDR3: TGTGCCAGCAGCTTAGGCTTCAATGAGCAGTTCTTC.

This clonotype was observed many times. This chain connects TRBV6-5 to TRBJ1-3; no clear D. This CDR3 spans 11 amino acids. Germline CDR1 reads MNHEY; CDR2 reads SVGAGI. Between the trimmed V and J ends, which lost 6 bases and 3 bases, there was a span of 3 bases. CDR3 sequence (DNA): TGTGCCAGCAGCTTTGGAAACACCATATATTTT. It translates to CASSFGNTIYF.

The gene calls are TRBV7-9 and TRBJ2-5; 8 bases line up with TRBD2. The CDR3 has 15 residues. V lost 8 bases and J lost 3; bases outside the gene matches: 11. In germline, CDR1 is SEHNR, CDR2 FQNEAQ (reference sequence). The CDR3 is CASGPTGGAKETQYF. CDR3 nucleotides: TGTGCCAGCGGCCCAACGGGGGGGGCTAAAGAGACCCAGTACTTC. The full variable domain, its missing parts supplied by reference TRBV7-9 and TRBJ2-5, is DTGVSQNPRHKITKRGQNVTFRCDPISEHNRLYWYRQTLGQGPEFLTYFQNEAQLEKSRLLSDRFSAERPKGSFSTLEIQRTEQGDSAMYLCASGPTGGAKETQYFGPGTRLLVL.

This clonotype was picked up many times. The chain carries TRBV5-1 and TRBJ1-1; 8 nucleotides agree with TRBD1. Per the germline V gene, CDR1 is SGHRS and CDR2 is YFSETQ. The junction had 4 bases not matched to a gene; V was cut back by 1 base and J by 2 bases. The CDR3 is made up of 15 amino acids. CDR3 nucleotide sequence: TGCGCCAGCAGCTTGAGCGGACAGGGCAACACTGAAGCTTTCTTT. This encodes CASSLSGQGNTEAFF.

This clonotype was recorded a few times. The chain is built from TRBV25-1 and TRBJ1-1; 7 bases agree with TRBD1. Germline CDR1 and CDR2: MGHDK and SYGVNS. This CDR3 contains 16 residues. With V trimmed by 5 bases and J by 0 bases, 9 bases remained unmatched. CDR3 sequence reads: CASSSDGTVLNTEAFF. CDR3 nucleotides: TGTGCCAGCAGTTCCGACGGGACAGTCTTGAACACTGAAGCTTTCTTT.

This clonotype was seen a handful of times. CDR3 protein: CSARDPTSGGGNEQFF. The CDR3 region has the DNA TGCAGTGCTAGAGACCCGACTAGCGGGGGGGGTAATGAGCAGTTCTTC. V gene TRBV20-1 combines with J gene TRBJ2-1, with 14 bases that match TRBD2. Germline trimming cut 0 bases from V and 7 bases from J; bases unmatched to any gene: 5. This CDR3 comprises 16 residues. Germline assignment: CDR1 DFQATT and CDR2 SNEGSKA (reference sequence).

This clonotype was picked up many times. V usage is TRBV3-1 and J usage is TRBJ2-3; 10 nucleotides line up with TRBD2. This CDR3 contains 17 residues. With V trimmed by 1 base and J by 6 bases, 10 bases remained unmatched. CDR1 is LGHDT, CDR2 YNNKEL, per germline (reference sequence). As DNA, the CDR3 is TGTGCCAGCAGCCAAGTGCTTGAACTAGCGGGGCTCGATACGCAGTATTTT. It yields the protein CASSQVLELAGLDTQYF.

J is TRBJ1-3 and V is TRBV23-1; a weak D match, TRBD1 (6 bases). TRBV23-1 is noted as an ORF with a role that remains uncertain. The CDR3 sequence is 15 residues long. The V end was cut by 9 bases, the J end by 0 bases, with 15 bases between. The CDR3 loop reads CARPDRSSSGNTIYF. CDR3 DNA: TGCGCCAGGCCTGACAGGTCAAGCTCTGGAAACACCATATATTTT.

V usage is TRBV5-1 and J usage is TRBJ2-1, with D unresolved. Germline V gene sequence: CDR1 SGHRS, CDR2 YFSETQ. The CDR3 contains 12 residues. V was trimmed by 0 bases and J by 9 bases, leaving 7 bases between them. The CDR3 loop reads CASSLGEAEQFF. The CDR3 region has the DNA TGCGCCAGCAGCTTGGGAGAGGCTGAGCAGTTCTTC.

The table lists this clonotype with many counts. This sequence joins TRBV5-1 and TRBJ2-2, with no clear D. The CDR3 covers 11 residues. V lost 1 base and J lost 6, with 1 base in between. Germline lookup yields CDR1 SGHRS and CDR2 YFSETQ. The CDR3, as DNA: TGCGCCAGCAGCTTGCCCGGGGAGCTGTTTTTT. It codes for CASSLPGELFF.

This clonotype appeared a few times. This rearrangement joins TRBV6-6 to TRBJ1-5; 7 positions agree with TRBD1. This CDR3 is 16 amino acids long. Germline CDR1 is MNHNY and CDR2 is SVGAGI (reference sequence). The V gene end was trimmed by 6 bases and the J gene end by 4 bases; junction bases not matched to a gene: 12. CDR3 amino acids: CASSQSSGTVNQPQHF. The CDR3 region has the DNA TGTGCCAGCAGCCAATCTTCCGGGACAGTAAATCAGCCCCAGCATTTT.

The chain is built from TRBV9 and TRBJ2-5; tentatively, D is TRBD1 (7 bases). The germline V and J ends were trimmed by 4 bases and 3 bases, with 19 bases remaining between them. Germline V lookup: CDR1 SGDLS, CDR2 YYNGEE. The CDR3 is 16 amino acids. The CDR3 protein is CASSPRGAVGEETQYF. As DNA, the CDR3 is TGTGCCAGCAGCCCCAGGGGGGCCGTAGGGGAAGAGACCCAGTACTTC.

The DNA of the CDR3 is TGTGCCAGCAGTTACTGGTCAACGCTGCAAGAGACCCAGTACTTC. Translating it yields CASSYWSTLQETQYF. The chain uses TRBV6-2 or TRBV6-3 and TRBJ2-5; D not certain. V gave up 1 base and J gave up 2 bases, with 11 bases separating them. CDR3 length equals 15 residues. Germline lookup yields CDR1 MNHEY and CDR2 SVGEGT.

The chain is built from TRBV20-1 and TRBJ1-1, with TRBD1 matching over 7 bases. This CDR3 is 14 amino acids long. V lost 6 bases to trimming and J lost 8 bases; unmatched junction nucleotides: 15. Germline V gives CDR1 DFQATT, CDR2 SNEGSKA (reference sequence). The CDR3 region has the DNA TGCAGTGCCAGACCCGGGACAGAAGTTGTCGAAGCTTTCTTT. The encoded protein is CSARPGTEVVEAFF.

The sample holds a few counts of this clonotype. The gene calls are TRBV30 and TRBJ2-3; 7 bases are shared with TRBD2. Germline CDR1 and CDR2: GTSNPN and SVGIG (reference sequence). The trim removed 2 bases at V and 2 bases at J, leaving 4 bases unmatched. The CDR3 is 14 amino acids. In DNA form, the CDR3 reads TGTGCCTGGAGTCTAGCGGCGCACACAGATACGCAGTATTTT. Its protein is CAWSLAAHTDTQYF.

This clonotype was counted only a few times. The J gene is TRBJ2-1, the V gene TRBV7-6; 8 bases agree with TRBD2. Germline lookup yields CDR1 SGHVS and CDR2 FNYEAQ. Trimming cost V 5 bases and J 3 bases; bases outside gene matches: 9. This CDR3 region has 16 residues. The CDR3: CASSPAGGGYYNEQFF. CDR3 DNA: TGTGCCAGCAGCCCAGCGGGCGGGGGGTACTACAATGAGCAGTTCTTC.

This chain joins TRBV7-3 and TRBJ2-2; no firm D call. The CDR3 contains 13 residues. V shed 4 bases and J shed 8 bases, with 11 bases lying between them. In germline, CDR1 is SGHTA, CDR2 FQGTGA. The CDR3 bases are TGTGCCAGCAGCTCCAATTGGCGGGGGGAGCTGTTTTTT. Translating gives CASSSNWRGELFF.

The chain links TRBV18 to TRBJ1-5, with D perhaps matching TRBD1 (5 bases). The CDR3 sequence is 14 residues long. Germline V gene sequence: CDR1 KGHSH, CDR2 LQKENI. Trimming removed 4 bases at V and 3 bases at J, with 10 bases between. In nucleotides, the CDR3 is TGTGCCAGCTCACTCCTGACAGTCAATCAGCCCCAGCATTTT. Translating gives CASSLLTVNQPQHF.

This clonotype has at least ten counts. The chain has TRBV12-3 or TRBV12-4 and TRBJ2-7; D is uncertain. The germline V and J ends were trimmed by 3 bases and 7 bases, with 13 bases remaining between them. The CDR3 covers 13 residues. CDR3 sequence reads: CASSLTRFGEQYF. The CDR3 DNA reads as TGTGCCAGCAGTTTGACAAGATTCGGGGAGCAGTACTTC.